What follows describes a single TCR beta chain. The source of the sample is a study of blood T cell repertoires in COVID-19. Germline V gives CDR1 LNHNV, CDR2 YYDKDF (reference sequence). The CDR3 is 15 amino acids. Trimming left V 1 base short and J 7 bases short, with 14 bases between. The protocol was immunoSEQ multiplex PCR, while the TCRdb copy is restricted to in-frame clones and leaves out a portion. The sample consists of a few hundred thousand clones, around 84% of them appearing once. This sequence joins TRBV15 and TRBJ1-5; D not resolved. This clonotype originated in a human donor in a cohort sampled during active COVID-19. The sequencing sample was made of peripheral blood. CDR3 loop: CATSRVGGRGQPQHF. CDR3 DNA: TGTGCCACCAGCAGAGTAGGCGGCAGAGGCCAGCCCCAGCATTTT. The full variable domain, with the rest looked up from reference TRBV15 and TRBJ1-5, is DAMVIQNPRYQVTQFGKPVTLSCSQTLNHNVMYWYQQKSSQAPKLLFHYYDKDFNNEADTPDNFQSRRPNTSFCFLDIRSPGLGDTAMYLCATSRVGGRGQPQHFGDGTRLSIL.